This T cell receptor beta chain came from a study of PD-L1 blockade in urothelial cancer. The wider study: Treatment start was followed by blood analysis at 3 weeks (second dose) and again at 6 weeks. Specimens of blood held a median count of approximately 150,000 T cells.

The table came from immunoSEQ multiplex PCR; TCRdb's copy has only in-frame clones and leaves some out. This sample has some 80,000 clones, with around four fifths found just once. Stated time point: pretreatment peripheral blood. Looked up from germline, CDR1 is SGHRS and CDR2 is YFSETQ. V lost 5 bases to trimming and J lost 8 bases, with 13 bases between them. This CDR3 region has 13 residues. The TCR was taken from a middle-aged man with urothelial cancer. The rearrangement links TRBV5-1 to TRBJ2-2; the D is unclear. The sample in question was PBMCs, obtained around atezolizumab (anti-PD-L1) treatment. CDR3 protein: CASSPRSGGELFF. The DNA for the CDR3 is TGCGCCAGCAGTCCTAGATCTGGGGGGGAGCTGTTTTTT.